The 29 T cell receptor beta chains in this list originate from one sample, sequenced in a study of cytomegalovirus exposure and HLA in healthy donors. The PCR employed 60 Vbeta primers together with 13 Jbeta primers. Sequencing used immunoSEQ multiplex PCR; TCRdb keeps in-frame clones, though not all of them. The profile covers 170,000 or so clones, with about 79% appearing a single time and roughly 6.5% taken by the ten largest. The sample consisted of PBMCs. These receptor sequences come from a man between 45 and 60 years old in good health and CMV-seropositive.

J is TRBJ1-1 and V is TRBV5-6, with TRBD1 matching 7 bases. Looked up from germline, CDR1 is SGHDT and CDR2 is YYEEEE. The trim removed 4 bases at V and 6 bases at J, leaving 6 bases unmatched. The CDR3 consists of 13 residues. The CDR3 DNA sequence: TGTGCCAGCAGCCGTACAGGGGTCCCTGAAGCTTTCTTT. This translates into CASSRTGVPEAFF.

The chain is built from TRBV5-1 and TRBJ2-7; TRBD1 agrees at 7 bases. The trim removed 4 bases at V and 4 bases at J, leaving 5 bases unmatched. Germline V gives CDR1 SGHRS, CDR2 YFSETQ. This CDR3 is built from 13 residues. CDR3 in DNA: TGCGCCAGCAGCGCAGCGACAGGGTACGAGCAGTACTTC. The encoded protein is CASSAATGYEQYF.

The J gene is TRBJ1-5, the V gene TRBV19, with D unresolved. CDR1 LNHDA and CDR2 SQIVND come from the germline V gene (reference sequence). CDR3 length: 15 amino acids. V shed 6 bases and J shed 0 bases, with 12 bases lying between them. The CDR3 bases are TGTGCCAGTAGCGCAGACACACGTAGCAATCAGCCCCAGCATTTT. Translated, it gives CASSADTRSNQPQHF. The complete variable domain, with remaining parts taken from reference TRBV19 and TRBJ1-5, reads DGGITQSPKYLFRKEGQNVTLSCEQNLNHDAMYWYRQDPGQGLRLIYYSQIVNDFQKGDIAEGYSVSREKKESFPLTVTSAQKNPTAFYLCASSADTRSNQPQHFGDGTRLSIL.

The chain combines TRBV15 with TRBJ2-1; 13 bases match TRBD2. Germline assignment: CDR1 LNHNV and CDR2 YYDKDF (reference sequence). The J segment lost 6 bases and the V segment lost 3 bases, leaving 11 bases of the junction unmatched. CDR3 length: 18 residues. CDR3 DNA sequence: TGTGCCACCAGCAGTCGACTAGCGGGGGGTTCCTACCTCAATGAGCAGTTCTTC. Residues: CATSSRLAGGSYLNEQFF.

The CDR3 loop is CASSLKGASGSSSTDTQYF. For the CDR3, the DNA is TGCGCCAGCAGCTTGAAGGGGGCTAGCGGGAGTTCTAGCACAGATACGCAGTATTTT. This chain joins TRBV5-1 and TRBJ2-3, with 10 bases fitting TRBD2. The CDR3 is 19 amino acids. The J segment lost 0 bases and the V segment lost 1 base, leaving 11 bases of the junction unmatched. The germline V gene encodes CDR1 SGHRS and CDR2 YFSETQ.

V and J are TRBV6-5 and TRBJ2-1; 10 bases agree with TRBD1. CDR1 and CDR2 from the germline V gene are MNHEY and SVGAGI. Trimming took 0 bases from V and 7 from J; bases not matched to a gene: 6. The CDR3 length is 16 residues. The chain's CDR3 is CASSYSGGQGGNEQFF. The CDR3, as DNA: TGTGCCAGCAGTTACTCGGGCGGACAGGGGGGGAATGAGCAGTTCTTC.

The chain links TRBV6-1 to TRBJ2-2; 10 bases agree with TRBD1. The length of the CDR3 is 14 residues. V shed 6 bases and J 4 bases; nucleotides not matched to a gene: 2. From germline, CDR1 is MNHNS and CDR2 SASEGT. DNA of the CDR3: TGTGCCAGCAGAGACAGGGGGCTCACCGGGGAGCTGTTTTTT. Encoded protein: CASRDRGLTGELFF.

The chain combines TRBV9 with TRBJ2-2; 8 bases are a match to TRBD1. The CDR3 is 16 residues long. After removal of 2 bases from V and 1 base from J, the junction contained 4 bases not matched to a gene. Per the germline V gene, CDR1 is SGDLS and CDR2 is YYNGEE. The DNA for the CDR3 is TGTGCCAGCAGCGTCGGACAGGGAATGAACACCGGGGAGCTGTTTTTT. The encoded protein is CASSVGQGMNTGELFF. The entire variable domain, with the rest obtained from reference TRBV9 and TRBJ2-2, is as follows: DSGVTQTPKHLITATGQRVTLRCSPRSGDLSVYWYQQSLDQGLQFLIQYYNGEERAKGNILERFSAQQFPDLHSELNLSSLELGDSALYFCASSVGQGMNTGELFFGEGSRLTVL.

This chain joins TRBV7-9 and TRBJ1-2; possibly TRBD1 for D (6 bases). Looked up from germline, CDR1 is SEHNR and CDR2 is FQNEAQ (reference sequence). The CDR3 has 16 residues. The V and J ends lost 1 base and 2 bases respectively, with 14 bases between them. The chain's CDR3 is CASSLGPRGGNYGYTF. In DNA form, the CDR3 reads TGTGCCAGCAGCTTAGGACCGAGGGGGGGGAACTATGGCTACACCTTC.

The chain is built from TRBV10-2 and TRBJ1-2; D not certain. V lost 0 bases, J lost 10 bases, and 15 bases lay in between. There are 14 residues in the CDR3. CDR1 is WSHSY and CDR2 is SAAADI in the germline V gene. The CDR3 DNA reads TGCGCCAGCAGTGAGTCTCAGGTCCTCGTTTTCTACACCTTC. It translates to CASSESQVLVFYTF.

The chain couples TRBV11-3 to TRBJ2-1, with TRBD2 matching 8 bases. J lost 6 bases, V lost 3 bases, and 4 bases had no gene match. Germline V lookup: CDR1 SGHNT, CDR2 YENEEA. CDR3 length equals 14 residues. DNA for the CDR3: TGTGCCAGCAGCTTCTCAACTAGCGGCAATGAGCAGTTCTTC. This gives the protein CASSFSTSGNEQFF.

The J gene is TRBJ2-5, the V gene TRBV2; 13 bases fit TRBD2. J lost 7 bases, V lost 3 bases, and 11 bases had no gene match. Germline CDR1 SNHLY, CDR2 FYNNEI. CDR3 length equals 17 residues. Here the CDR3 reads CASSDSGTSGAAGTQYF. The CDR3 region has the DNA TGTGCCAGCAGTGACTCCGGGACTAGCGGGGCTGCAGGGACCCAGTACTTC.

The chain employs TRBV6-5 and TRBJ2-1; D remains ambiguous. This CDR3 spans 13 amino acids. Trimming shortened V by 5 bases and J by 0 bases, and 5 bases separated the two germline ends. The germline V gene encodes CDR1 MNHEY and CDR2 SVGAGI. CDR3 in DNA: TGTGCCAGCAGTCCGAGCTCCTACAATGAGCAGTTCTTC. Translating it yields CASSPSSYNEQFF.

The chain combines TRBV4-1 with TRBJ2-2; D remains unclear. Germline V CDR1 and CDR2: MGHRA, YSYEKL. This CDR3 comprises 16 residues. Trimming took off 3 bases at V and 3 bases at J, with 14 bases between the two ends. The CDR3 here is CASSHDPSFDTGELFF. DNA for the CDR3: TGCGCCAGCAGCCACGATCCCAGTTTTGACACCGGGGAGCTGTTTTTT.

A remark on this clone: Germline and junction disagree at one end, which may indicate a read error. The chain joins TRBV5-6 to TRBJ1-1; TRBD1 is a possible D gene (6 bases). Germline CDR1 SGHDT, CDR2 YYEEEE. The CDR3 runs to 15 residues. In DNA form, the CDR3 reads TGTGTCAGCAGCGATACAGGGAAACCGAACACTGAAGCTTTCTTT. It is translated as CVSSDTGKPNTEAFF. The entire variable domain, with the rest obtained from reference TRBV5-6 and TRBJ1-1, is as follows: DAGVTQSPTHLIKTRGQQVTLRCSPKSGHDTVSWYQQALGQGPQFIFQYYEEEERQRGNFPDRFSGHQFPNYSSELNVNALLLGDSALYLCVSSDTGKPNTEAFFGQGTRLTVV.

The DNA of the CDR3 is TGTGCCAGCAGTTGGGACAGGGTGAGCACAGATACGCAGTATTTT. Amino acid sequence: CASSWDRVSTDTQYF. The rearrangement links TRBV6-5 to TRBJ2-3; 9 bases agree with TRBD1. V was pared by 4 bases and J by 0 bases, with 2 bases of the junction left unmatched. CDR3 length equals 15 residues. Germline CDR1 MNHEY, CDR2 SVGAGI.

This sequence joins TRBV5-1 and TRBJ1-2, with 7 bases lining up with TRBD1. Germline V CDR1 and CDR2: SGHRS, YFSETQ. The CDR3 contains 15 residues. With 1 base clipped from V and 1 base from J, the junction kept 4 bases outside the gene matches. The CDR3 nucleotides are TGCGCCAGCAGCTTGCGGGACAGCGATAACTATGGCTACACCTTC. Amino acid sequence: CASSLRDSDNYGYTF.

J is TRBJ1-4 and V is TRBV15; 7 bases map to TRBD1. CDR1 LNHNV and CDR2 YYDKDF come from the germline V gene (reference sequence). V was pared by 3 bases and J by 7 bases, with 11 bases of the junction left unmatched. CDR3 length: 16 residues. The CDR3 nucleotides read TGTGCCACCAGCAGCCCGACAGGGAAGGTTGCTGAAAAACTGTTTTTT. Its translation is CATSSPTGKVAEKLFF.

The chain links TRBV11-2 to TRBJ2-3; TRBD1 aligns across 8 bases. Looked up from germline, CDR1 is SGHAT and CDR2 is FQNNGV. The CDR3 length is 16 residues. The junction had 11 bases not matched to a gene; V was cut back by 5 bases and J by 4 bases. CDR3: CASSRQTGVASDTQYF. DNA for the CDR3: TGTGCCAGCAGCCGTCAGACAGGGGTGGCTTCAGATACGCAGTATTTT.

V and J are TRBV6-1 and TRBJ1-2, with D maybe TRBD1 (5 bases). V lost 5 bases, J lost 2 bases, and 12 bases lay in between. The germline gives CDR1 MNHNS, CDR2 SASEGT. The length of the CDR3 is 14 residues. CDR3 residues: CASSIQVANYGYTF. CDR3 coding DNA: TGTGCCAGCAGTATACAGGTTGCCAACTATGGCTACACCTTC.

In DNA, the CDR3 is TGCAGCGTTGAAGACGGCAGGGGCACCGGGGAGCTGTTTTTT. Residues: CSVEDGRGTGELFF. The chain employs TRBV29-1 and TRBJ2-2, with a possible D match to TRBD1 (6 bases). The V gene lost 0 bases and the J gene lost 4 bases, with 9 bases spanning the gap. The CDR3 is made up of 14 amino acids. The V gene's germline CDR1 is SQVTM and CDR2 ANQGSEA.

The J gene is TRBJ2-3, the V gene TRBV5-1; possible D gene TRBD2, 6 bases. The V and J ends lost 4 bases and 0 bases respectively, with 9 bases between them. The germline gives CDR1 SGHRS, CDR2 YFSETQ. There are 14 residues in the CDR3. CDR3 sequence: CASSTLASTDTQYF. CDR3 sequence (DNA): TGCGCCAGCAGCACCCTAGCGAGCACAGATACGCAGTATTTT.

This chain links TRBV29-1 with TRBJ1-2; 7 nucleotides line up with TRBD1. From germline, CDR1 is SQVTM and CDR2 ANQGSEA. Trimming took 3 bases from V and 7 from J; bases not matched to a gene: 5. This CDR3 is 12 amino acids long. The DNA of the CDR3 is TGCAGCGTTGAGATAGGGGGCGGTGGCTACACCTTC. It encodes CSVEIGGGGYTF.

The genes are TRBV2 and TRBJ1-3, with D unresolved. Germline V gene data show CDR1 as SNHLY and CDR2 as FYNNEI. With 8 bases removed from V and 1 base from J, the gap between germline ends came to 15 bases. The CDR3 is made up of 15 amino acids. This chain's CDR3 is CASEAIGLSGNTIYF. The CDR3 DNA reads TGTGCCAGCGAAGCGATAGGCCTGTCTGGAAACACCATATATTTT.

J is TRBJ2-6 and V is TRBV9; D is ambiguous. This CDR3 spans 15 amino acids. The V end lost 4 bases, the J end lost 0 bases, and 8 bases lay between the germline ends. CDR1 is SGDLS and CDR2 is YYNGEE in the germline V gene. The CDR3 nucleotides read TGTGCCAGCAGCACCAGAAGCTCTGGGGCCAACGTCCTGACTTTC. Translation gives CASSTRSSGANVLTF. The complete variable domain, with remaining parts taken from reference TRBV9 and TRBJ2-6, reads DSGVTQTPKHLITATGQRVTLRCSPRSGDLSVYWYQQSLDQGLQFLIQYYNGEERAKGNILERFSAQQFPDLHSELNLSSLELGDSALYFCASSTRSSGANVLTFGAGSRLTVL.

This sequence joins TRBV5-1 and TRBJ2-2, with 9 bases that match TRBD2. The CDR3 contains 15 residues. CDR1 and CDR2 from the germline V gene are SGHRS and YFSETQ. J lost 6 bases, V lost 0 bases, and 3 bases had no gene match. The chain's CDR3 is CASSLVSGGAGELFF. CDR3 DNA: TGCGCCAGCAGCTTGGTTAGCGGGGGAGCCGGGGAGCTGTTTTTT.

This clone was seen a handful of times. The V gene is TRBV7-8, the J gene TRBJ2-7, with no clear D. The ends were cut back, 2 bases at V and 3 bases at J, with 8 bases in the middle. CDR3 length: 13 residues. Per germline, CDR1 SGHVS and CDR2 FQNEAQ. This CDR3 reads CASSLSVDYEQYV. CDR3 DNA: TGTGCCAGCAGCTTATCCGTTGACTACGAGCAGTACGTC.

J is TRBJ2-7 and V is TRBV9; possibly TRBD2 for D (7 bases). The CDR3 loop spans 14 amino acids. V was pared by 3 bases and J by 0 bases, with 10 bases between. Germline-derived CDR1 and CDR2 are SGDLS and YYNGEE. CDR3 in DNA: TGTGCCAGCAGCGCAGGGGACTACTCCTACGAGCAGTACTTC. It codes for CASSAGDYSYEQYF. Looking up the rest from reference TRBV9 and TRBJ2-7 gives the full variable domain: DSGVTQTPKHLITATGQRVTLRCSPRSGDLSVYWYQQSLDQGLQFLIQYYNGEERAKGNILERFSAQQFPDLHSELNLSSLELGDSALYFCASSAGDYSYEQYFGPGTRLTVT.

The V and J genes are TRBV27 and TRBJ2-3, with 7 bases matching TRBD2. The V and J ends lost 6 bases and 7 bases, in that order; junction bases with no gene match: 16. Germline assignment: CDR1 MNHEY and CDR2 SMNVEV (reference sequence). The CDR3 runs 16 residues. CDR3 in amino acids: CASSPGLDLVVHTQYF. The CDR3 bases are TGTGCCAGCAGCCCCGGACTAGATCTCGTGGTCCATACGCAGTATTTT.